The clone carrying this TCR beta chain was observed a single time. These data originate in a study of CD8 T cells in Susac syndrome. Random hexamers were used to reverse transcribe the RNA input (roughly 0.5 to 1 ug). TCRdb fed the immunoSEQ multiplex PCR reads into MiXCR, producing one record per CDR3 protein. Of more than 85,000 distinct CDR3 sequences listed, about 94% are singletons. CDR3 length: 13 amino acids. With 1 base clipped from V and 9 bases from J, the junction kept 5 bases outside the gene matches. Per the germline V gene, CDR1 is LGHNA and CDR2 is YSLEER. The origin of this receptor is a human donor with Susac syndrome. This chain links TRBV4-3 with TRBJ2-5; 7 nucleotides align to TRBD1. Sequencing input: CD4+ T cells from PBMCs. The CDR3 nucleotides are TGCGCCAGCAGCCAAGCAGGGGGTCGGCCCCAGTACTTC. This sequence encodes CASSQAGGRPQYF.